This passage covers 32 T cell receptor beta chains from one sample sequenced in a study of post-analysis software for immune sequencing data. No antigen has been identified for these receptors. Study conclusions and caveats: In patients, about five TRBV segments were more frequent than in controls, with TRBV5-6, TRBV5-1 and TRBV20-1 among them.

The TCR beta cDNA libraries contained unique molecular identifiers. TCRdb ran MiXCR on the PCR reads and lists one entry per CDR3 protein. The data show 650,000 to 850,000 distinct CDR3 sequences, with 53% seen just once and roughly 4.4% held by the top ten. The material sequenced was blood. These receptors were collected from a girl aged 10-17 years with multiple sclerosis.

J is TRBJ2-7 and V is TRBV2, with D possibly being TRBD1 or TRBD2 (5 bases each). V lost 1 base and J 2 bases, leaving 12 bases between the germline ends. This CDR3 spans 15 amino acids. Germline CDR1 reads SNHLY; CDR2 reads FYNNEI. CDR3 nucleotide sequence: TGTGCCAGCAGTGAAGGGATGCAGGGAGCCTACGAGCAGTACTTC. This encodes CASSEGMQGAYEQYF.

DNA for the CDR3: TGTGCCAGCAACGGGGGAGCGGCTAGCACAGATACGCAGTATTTT. Its translation is CASNGGAASTDTQYF. V is TRBV9 and J is TRBJ2-3, with a weak D call TRBD2 (6 bases). The CDR3 loop spans 15 amino acids. Trimming took off 6 bases at V and 0 bases at J, with 14 bases between the two ends. Germline values: CDR1 SGDLS, CDR2 YYNGEE.

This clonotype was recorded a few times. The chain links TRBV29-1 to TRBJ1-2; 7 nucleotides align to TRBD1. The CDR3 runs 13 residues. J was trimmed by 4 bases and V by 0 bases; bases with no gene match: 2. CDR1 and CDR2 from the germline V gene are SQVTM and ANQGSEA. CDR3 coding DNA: TGCAGCGTTGAAGAAGCAGGGGGCTATGGCTACACCTTC. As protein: CSVEEAGGYGYTF.

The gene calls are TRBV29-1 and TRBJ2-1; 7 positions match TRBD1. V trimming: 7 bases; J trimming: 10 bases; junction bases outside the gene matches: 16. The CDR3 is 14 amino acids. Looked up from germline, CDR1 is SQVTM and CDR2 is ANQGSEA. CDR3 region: CSGTGAEGSYEQFF. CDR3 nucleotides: TGCAGCGGTACAGGGGCTGAGGGTTCCTACGAGCAGTTCTTC.

This CDR3 is CASSFEGAQPQHF. The CDR3 coding sequence is TGTGCCAGCAGCTTTGAGGGGGCTCAGCCCCAGCATTTT. The chain combines TRBV7-8 with TRBJ1-5, with 7 bases that match TRBD1. The V and J ends lost 3 bases and 6 bases, in that order; junction bases with no gene match: 2. Germline V gene data show CDR1 as SGHVS and CDR2 as FQNEAQ. This CDR3 is 13 amino acids long. The full variable domain, with the rest looked up from reference TRBV7-8 and TRBJ1-5, is GAGVSQSPRYKVAKRGQDVALRCDPISGHVSLFWYQQALGQGPEFLTYFQNEAQLDKSGLPSDRFFAERPEGSVSTLKIQRTQQEDSAVYLCASSFEGAQPQHFGDGTRLSIL.

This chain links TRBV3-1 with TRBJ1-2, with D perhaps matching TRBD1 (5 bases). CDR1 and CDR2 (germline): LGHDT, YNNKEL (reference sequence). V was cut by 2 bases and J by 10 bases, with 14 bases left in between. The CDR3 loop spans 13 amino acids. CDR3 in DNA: TGTGCCAGCAGCCAACTAGGGGCGGGATACTACACCTTC. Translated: CASSQLGAGYYTF.

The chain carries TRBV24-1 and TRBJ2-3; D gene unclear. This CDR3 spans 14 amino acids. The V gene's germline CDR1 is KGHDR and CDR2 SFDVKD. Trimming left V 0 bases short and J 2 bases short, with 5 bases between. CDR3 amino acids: CATSDLQDTDTQYF. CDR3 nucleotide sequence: TGTGCCACCAGTGATTTGCAGGACACAGATACGCAGTATTTT.

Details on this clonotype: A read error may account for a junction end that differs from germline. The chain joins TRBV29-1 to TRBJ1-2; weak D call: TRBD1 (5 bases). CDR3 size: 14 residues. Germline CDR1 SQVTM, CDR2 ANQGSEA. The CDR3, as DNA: TGCAGCGTTGACGGGGGAGCGGCCAACTATGGCTACACCTTT. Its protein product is CSVDGGAANYGYTF.

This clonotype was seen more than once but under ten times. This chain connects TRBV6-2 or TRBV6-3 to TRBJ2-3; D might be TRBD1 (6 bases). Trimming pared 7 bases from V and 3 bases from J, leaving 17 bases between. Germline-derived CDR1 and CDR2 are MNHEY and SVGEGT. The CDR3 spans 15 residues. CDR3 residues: CASNNRRGPTDTQYF. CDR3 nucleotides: TGTGCCAGCAACAACCGCAGGGGCCCGACAGATACGCAGTATTTT.

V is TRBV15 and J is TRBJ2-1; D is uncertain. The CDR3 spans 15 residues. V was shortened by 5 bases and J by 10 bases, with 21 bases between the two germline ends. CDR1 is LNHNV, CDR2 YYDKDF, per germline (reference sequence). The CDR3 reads CATSSFHEVAKEQFF. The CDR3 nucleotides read TGTGCCACCAGCTCCTTCCACGAGGTAGCAAAAGAGCAGTTCTTC.

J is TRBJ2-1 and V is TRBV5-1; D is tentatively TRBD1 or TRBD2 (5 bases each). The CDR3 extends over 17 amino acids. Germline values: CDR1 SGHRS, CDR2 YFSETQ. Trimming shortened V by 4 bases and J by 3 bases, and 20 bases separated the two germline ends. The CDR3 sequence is CASSPRPRGRFYNEQFF. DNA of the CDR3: TGCGCCAGCAGCCCCCGGCCCCGGGGCCGCTTCTACAATGAGCAGTTCTTC.

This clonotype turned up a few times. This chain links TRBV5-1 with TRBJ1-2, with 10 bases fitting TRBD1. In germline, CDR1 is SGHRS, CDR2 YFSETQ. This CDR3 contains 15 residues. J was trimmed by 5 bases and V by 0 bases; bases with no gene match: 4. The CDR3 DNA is TGCGCCAGCAGCTTGGCCGGGACAGGGGCTTATGGCTACACCTTC. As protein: CASSLAGTGAYGYTF.

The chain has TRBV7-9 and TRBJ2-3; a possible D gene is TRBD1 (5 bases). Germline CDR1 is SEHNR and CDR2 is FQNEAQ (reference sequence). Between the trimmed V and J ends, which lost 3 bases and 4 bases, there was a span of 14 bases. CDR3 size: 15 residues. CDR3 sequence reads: CASSFLNDSPDTQYF. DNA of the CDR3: TGTGCCAGCAGCTTCTTAAATGACAGTCCAGATACGCAGTATTTT. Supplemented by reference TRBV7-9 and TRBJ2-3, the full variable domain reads DTGVSQNPRHKITKRGQNVTFRCDPISEHNRLYWYRQTLGQGPEFLTYFQNEAQLEKSRLLSDRFSAERPKGSFSTLEIQRTEQGDSAMYLCASSFLNDSPDTQYFGPGTRLTVL.

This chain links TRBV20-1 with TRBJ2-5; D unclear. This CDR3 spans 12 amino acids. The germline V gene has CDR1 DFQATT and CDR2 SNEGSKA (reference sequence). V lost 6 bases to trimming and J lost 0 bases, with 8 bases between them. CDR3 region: CSARLNQETQYF. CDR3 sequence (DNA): TGCAGTGCCCGGCTTAACCAAGAGACCCAGTACTTC.

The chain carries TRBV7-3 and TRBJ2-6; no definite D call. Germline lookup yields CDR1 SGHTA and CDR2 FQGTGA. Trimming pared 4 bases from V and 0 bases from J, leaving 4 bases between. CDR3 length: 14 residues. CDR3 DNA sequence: TGTGCCAGCAGCTCGTACTCTGGGGCCAACGTCCTGACTTTC. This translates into CASSSYSGANVLTF. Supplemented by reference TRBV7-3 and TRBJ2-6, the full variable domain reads GAGVSQTPSNKVTEKGKYVELRCDPISGHTALYWYRQSLGQGPEFLIYFQGTGAADDSGLPNDRFFAVRPEGSVSTLKIQRTERGDSAVYLCASSSYSGANVLTFGAGSRLTVL.

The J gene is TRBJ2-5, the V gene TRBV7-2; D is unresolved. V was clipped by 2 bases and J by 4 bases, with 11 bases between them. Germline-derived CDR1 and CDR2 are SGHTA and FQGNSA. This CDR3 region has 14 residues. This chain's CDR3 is CASSLSSFGETQYF. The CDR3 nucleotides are TGTGCCAGCAGCTTATCAAGCTTCGGAGAGACCCAGTACTTC.

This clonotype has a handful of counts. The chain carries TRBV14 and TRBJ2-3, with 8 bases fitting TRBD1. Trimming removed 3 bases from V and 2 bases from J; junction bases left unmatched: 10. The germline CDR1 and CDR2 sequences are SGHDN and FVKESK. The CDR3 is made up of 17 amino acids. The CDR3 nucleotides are TGTGCCAGCAGCCAGCGGGCCTGGACAGGGCCCACAGATACGCAGTATTTT. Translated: CASSQRAWTGPTDTQYF.

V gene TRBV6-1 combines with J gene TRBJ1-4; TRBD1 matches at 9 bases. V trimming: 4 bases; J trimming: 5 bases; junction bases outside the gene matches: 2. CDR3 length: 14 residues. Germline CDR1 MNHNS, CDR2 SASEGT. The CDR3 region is CASSGQGGNEKLFF. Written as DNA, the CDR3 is TGTGCCAGCAGTGGACAGGGGGGGAATGAAAAACTGTTTTTT.

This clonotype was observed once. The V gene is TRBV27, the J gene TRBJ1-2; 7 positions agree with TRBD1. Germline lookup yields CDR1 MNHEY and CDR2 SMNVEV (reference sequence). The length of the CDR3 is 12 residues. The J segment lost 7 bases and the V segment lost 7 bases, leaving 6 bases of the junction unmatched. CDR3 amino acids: CASTDRVRGYTF. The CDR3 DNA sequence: TGTGCCAGCACCGACAGGGTGCGTGGCTACACCTTC.

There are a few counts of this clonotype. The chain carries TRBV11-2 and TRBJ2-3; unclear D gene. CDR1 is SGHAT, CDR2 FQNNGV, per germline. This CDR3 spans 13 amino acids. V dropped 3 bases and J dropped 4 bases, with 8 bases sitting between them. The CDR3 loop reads CASSFWVADTQYF. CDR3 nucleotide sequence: TGTGCCAGCAGCTTTTGGGTAGCAGATACGCAGTATTTT.

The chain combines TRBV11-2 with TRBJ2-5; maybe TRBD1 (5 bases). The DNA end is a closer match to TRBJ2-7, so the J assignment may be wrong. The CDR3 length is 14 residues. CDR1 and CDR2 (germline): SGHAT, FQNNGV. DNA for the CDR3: TGTGCCAGCAGCTTAGAGAACAGGACCTACGAGCAGTACTTC. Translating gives CASSLENRTYEQYF.

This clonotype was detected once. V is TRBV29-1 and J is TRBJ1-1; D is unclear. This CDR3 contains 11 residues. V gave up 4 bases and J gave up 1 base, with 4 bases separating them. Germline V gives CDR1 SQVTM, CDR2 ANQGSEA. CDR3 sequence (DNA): TGCAGCGTTGGCAAGAACACTGAAGCTTTCTTT. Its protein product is CSVGKNTEAFF.

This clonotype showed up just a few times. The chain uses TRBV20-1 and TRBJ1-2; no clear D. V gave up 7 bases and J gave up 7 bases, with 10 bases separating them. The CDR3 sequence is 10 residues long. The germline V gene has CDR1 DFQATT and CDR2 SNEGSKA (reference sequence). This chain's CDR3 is CSGSLSGYTF. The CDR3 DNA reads TGCAGTGGCTCCCTCTCTGGCTACACCTTC.

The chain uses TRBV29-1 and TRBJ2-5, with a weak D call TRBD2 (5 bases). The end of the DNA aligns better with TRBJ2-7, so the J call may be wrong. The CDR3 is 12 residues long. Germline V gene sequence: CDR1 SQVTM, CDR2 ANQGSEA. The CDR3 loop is CSVDVPGYEQYF. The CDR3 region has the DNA TGCAGCGTTGATGTCCCGGGATACGAGCAGTACTTC.

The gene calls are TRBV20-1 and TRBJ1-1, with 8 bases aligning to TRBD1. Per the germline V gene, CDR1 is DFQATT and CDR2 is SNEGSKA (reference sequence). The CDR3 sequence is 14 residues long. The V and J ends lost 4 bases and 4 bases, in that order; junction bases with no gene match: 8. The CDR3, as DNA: TGCAGTGCTACAGGGGACAGGAGTAGCACTGAAGCTTTCTTT. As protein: CSATGDRSSTEAFF.

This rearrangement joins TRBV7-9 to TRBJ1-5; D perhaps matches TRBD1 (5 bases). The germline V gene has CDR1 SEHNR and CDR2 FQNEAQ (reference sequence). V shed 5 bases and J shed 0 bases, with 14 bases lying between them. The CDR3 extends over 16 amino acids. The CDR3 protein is CASSVTGTGSNQPQHF. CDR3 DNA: TGTGCCAGCAGCGTAACCGGGACGGGTAGCAATCAGCCCCAGCATTTT.

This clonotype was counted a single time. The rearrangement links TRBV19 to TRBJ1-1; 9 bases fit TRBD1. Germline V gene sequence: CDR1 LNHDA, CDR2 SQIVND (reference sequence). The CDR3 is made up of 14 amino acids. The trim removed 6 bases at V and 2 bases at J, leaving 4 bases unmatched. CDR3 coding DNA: TGTGCCAGTAGGAGACAGGGGGAAAACACTGAAGCTTTCTTT. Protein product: CASRRQGENTEAFF. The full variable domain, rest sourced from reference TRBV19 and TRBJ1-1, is DGGITQSPKYLFRKEGQNVTLSCEQNLNHDAMYWYRQDPGQGLRLIYYSQIVNDFQKGDIAEGYSVSREKKESFPLTVTSAQKNPTAFYLCASRRQGENTEAFFGQGTRLTVV.

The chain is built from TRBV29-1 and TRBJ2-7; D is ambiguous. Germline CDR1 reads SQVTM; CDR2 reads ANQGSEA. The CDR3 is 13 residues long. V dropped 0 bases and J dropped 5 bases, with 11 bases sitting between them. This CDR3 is CSVEDPSLDEQYF. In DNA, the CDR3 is TGCAGCGTTGAAGATCCGAGTTTGGACGAGCAGTACTTC.

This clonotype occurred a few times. The chain's CDR3 is CASSFNWAVSYNEQFF. Written as DNA, the CDR3 is TGTGCCAGCAGTTTTAATTGGGCAGTCTCCTACAATGAGCAGTTCTTC. This chain links TRBV28 with TRBJ2-1, with no clear D. The V and J ends lost 3 bases and 0 bases respectively, with 12 bases between them. From germline, CDR1 is MDHEN and CDR2 SYDVKM. The CDR3 contains 16 residues.

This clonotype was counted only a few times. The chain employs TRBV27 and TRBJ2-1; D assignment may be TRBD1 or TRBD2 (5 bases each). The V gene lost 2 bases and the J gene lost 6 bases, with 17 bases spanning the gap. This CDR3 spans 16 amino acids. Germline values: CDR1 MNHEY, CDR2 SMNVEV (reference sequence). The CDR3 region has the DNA TGTGCCAGCAGTTTAGGGGGAAGGGGTTCGAGCAATGAGCAGTTCTTC. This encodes CASSLGGRGSSNEQFF.

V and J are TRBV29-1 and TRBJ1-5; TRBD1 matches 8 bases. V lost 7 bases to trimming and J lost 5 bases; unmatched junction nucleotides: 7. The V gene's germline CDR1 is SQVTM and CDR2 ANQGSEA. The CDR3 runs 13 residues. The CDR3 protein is CSAGGQAHQPQHF. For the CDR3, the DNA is TGCAGCGCCGGGGGACAGGCCCATCAGCCCCAGCATTTT. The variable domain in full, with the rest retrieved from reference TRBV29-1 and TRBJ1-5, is SAVISQKPSRDICQRGTSLTIQCQVDSQVTMMFWYRQQPGQSLTLIATANQGSEATYESGFVIDKFPISRPNLTFSTLTVSNMSPEDSSIYLCSAGGQAHQPQHFGDGTRLSIL.

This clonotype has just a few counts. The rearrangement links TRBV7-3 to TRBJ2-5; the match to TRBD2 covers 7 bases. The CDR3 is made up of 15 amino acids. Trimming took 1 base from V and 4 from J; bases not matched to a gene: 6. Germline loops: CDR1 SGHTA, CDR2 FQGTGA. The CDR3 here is CASSLRAGAPETQYF. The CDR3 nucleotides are TGTGCCAGCAGCTTAAGGGCGGGAGCGCCAGAGACCCAGTACTTC.